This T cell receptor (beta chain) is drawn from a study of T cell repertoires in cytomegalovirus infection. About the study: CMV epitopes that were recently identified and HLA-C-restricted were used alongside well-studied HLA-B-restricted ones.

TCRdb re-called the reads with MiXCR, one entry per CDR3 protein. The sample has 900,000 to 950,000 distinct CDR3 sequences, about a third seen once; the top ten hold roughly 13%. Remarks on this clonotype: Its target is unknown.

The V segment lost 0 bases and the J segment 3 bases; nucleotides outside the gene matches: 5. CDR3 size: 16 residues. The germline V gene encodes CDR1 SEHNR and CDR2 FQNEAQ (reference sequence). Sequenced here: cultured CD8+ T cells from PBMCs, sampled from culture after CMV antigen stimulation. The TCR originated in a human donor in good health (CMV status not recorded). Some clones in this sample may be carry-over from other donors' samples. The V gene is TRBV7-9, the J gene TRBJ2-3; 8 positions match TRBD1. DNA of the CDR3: TGTGCCAGCAGCTTAGCGCTGACAGGGGAAACAGATACGCAGTATTTT. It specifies CASSLALTGETDTQYF.